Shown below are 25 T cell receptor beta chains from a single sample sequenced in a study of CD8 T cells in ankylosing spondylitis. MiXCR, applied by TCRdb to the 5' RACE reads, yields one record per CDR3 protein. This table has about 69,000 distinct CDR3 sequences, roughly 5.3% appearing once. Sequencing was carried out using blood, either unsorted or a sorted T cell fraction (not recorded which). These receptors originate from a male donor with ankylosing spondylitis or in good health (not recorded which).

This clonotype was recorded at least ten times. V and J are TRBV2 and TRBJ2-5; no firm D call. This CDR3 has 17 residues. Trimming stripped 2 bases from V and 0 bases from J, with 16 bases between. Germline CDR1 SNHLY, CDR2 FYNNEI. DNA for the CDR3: TGTGCCAGCAGTGAAAGGCAGGACCTGAGGTACCAAGAGACCCAGTACTTC. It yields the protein CASSERQDLRYQETQYF.

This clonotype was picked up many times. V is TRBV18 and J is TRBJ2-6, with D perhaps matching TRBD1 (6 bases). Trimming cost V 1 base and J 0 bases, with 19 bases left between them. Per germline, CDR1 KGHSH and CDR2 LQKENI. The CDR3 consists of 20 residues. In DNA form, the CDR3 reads TGTGCCAGCTCACCACGGCGGCAGGGGACCGGATTCTCTGGGGCCAACGTCCTGACTTTC. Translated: CASSPRRQGTGFSGANVLTF.

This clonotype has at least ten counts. The CDR3 is CASSRDNQPQHF. The CDR3 bases are TGTGCCAGCAGTAGGGACAATCAGCCCCAGCATTTT. The chain uses TRBV5-6 and TRBJ1-5, with D uncertain. Trimming took 5 bases from V and 3 from J, leaving 6 bases between them. Germline CDR1 is SGHDT and CDR2 is YYEEEE. The CDR3 has 12 residues.

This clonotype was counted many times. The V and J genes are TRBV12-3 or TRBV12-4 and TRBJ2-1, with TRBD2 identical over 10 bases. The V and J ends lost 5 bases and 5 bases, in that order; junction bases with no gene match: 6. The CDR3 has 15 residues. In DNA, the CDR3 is TGTGCCAGCAGTCCCCAGCGGGGGGGCCACAATGAGCAGTTCTTC. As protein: CASSPQRGGHNEQFF.

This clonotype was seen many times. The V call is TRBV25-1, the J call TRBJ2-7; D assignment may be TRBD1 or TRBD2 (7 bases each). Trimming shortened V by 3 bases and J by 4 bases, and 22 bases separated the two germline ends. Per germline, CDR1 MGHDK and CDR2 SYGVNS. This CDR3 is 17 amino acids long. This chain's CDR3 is CASSDFPGGGPSYEQYF. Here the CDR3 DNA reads TGTGCCAGCAGTGACTTTCCAGGGGGGGGTCCCTCGTACGAGCAGTACTTC.

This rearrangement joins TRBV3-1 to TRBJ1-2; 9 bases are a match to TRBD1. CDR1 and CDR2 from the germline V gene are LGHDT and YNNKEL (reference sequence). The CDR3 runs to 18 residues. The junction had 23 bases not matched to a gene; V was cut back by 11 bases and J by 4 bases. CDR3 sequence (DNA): TGTGCCTTCAGTTTGAGAGGGACAGGGAAGACTGTTGGCTATGGCTACACCTTC. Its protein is CAFSLRGTGKTVGYGYTF.

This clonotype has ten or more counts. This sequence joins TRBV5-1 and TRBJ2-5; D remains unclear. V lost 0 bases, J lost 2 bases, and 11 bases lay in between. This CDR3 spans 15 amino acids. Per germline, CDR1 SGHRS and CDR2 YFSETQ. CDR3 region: CASSLARTEQETQYF. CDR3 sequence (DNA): TGCGCCAGCAGCTTGGCCCGGACGGAACAAGAGACCCAGTACTTC.

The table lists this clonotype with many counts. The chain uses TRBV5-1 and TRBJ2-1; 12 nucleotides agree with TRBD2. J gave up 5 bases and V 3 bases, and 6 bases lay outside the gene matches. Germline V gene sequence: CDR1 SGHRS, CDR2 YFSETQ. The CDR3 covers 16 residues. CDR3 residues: CASSSRTSGANNEQFF. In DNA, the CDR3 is TGCGCCAGCAGCTCCCGGACTAGCGGGGCAAACAATGAGCAGTTCTTC. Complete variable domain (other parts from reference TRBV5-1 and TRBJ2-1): KAGVTQTPRYLIKTRGQQVTLSCSPISGHRSVSWYQQTPGQGLQFLFEYFSETQRNKGNFPGRFSGRQFSNSRSEMNVSTLELGDSALYLCASSSRTSGANNEQFFGPGTRLTVL.

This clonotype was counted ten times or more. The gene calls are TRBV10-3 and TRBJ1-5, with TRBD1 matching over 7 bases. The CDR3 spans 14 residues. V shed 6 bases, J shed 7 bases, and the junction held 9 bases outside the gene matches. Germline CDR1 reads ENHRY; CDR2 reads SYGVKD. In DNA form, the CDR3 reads TGTGCCATCAGCGGGGGGACAGCGGCGCAGCCCCAGCATTTT. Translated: CAISGGTAAQPQHF.

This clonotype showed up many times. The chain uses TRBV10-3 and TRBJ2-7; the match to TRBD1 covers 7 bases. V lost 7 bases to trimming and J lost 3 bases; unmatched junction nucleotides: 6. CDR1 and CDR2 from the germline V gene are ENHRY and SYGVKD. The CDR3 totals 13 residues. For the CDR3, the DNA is TGTGCCATCACCGGACAGGAGAACTACGAGCAGTACTTC. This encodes CAITGQENYEQYF.

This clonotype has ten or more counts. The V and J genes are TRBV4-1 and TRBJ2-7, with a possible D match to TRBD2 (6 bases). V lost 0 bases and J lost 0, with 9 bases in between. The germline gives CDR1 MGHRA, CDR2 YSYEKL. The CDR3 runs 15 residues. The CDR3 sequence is CASSQEEGSSYEQYF. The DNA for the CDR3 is TGCGCCAGCAGCCAAGAGGAGGGGAGCTCCTACGAGCAGTACTTC.

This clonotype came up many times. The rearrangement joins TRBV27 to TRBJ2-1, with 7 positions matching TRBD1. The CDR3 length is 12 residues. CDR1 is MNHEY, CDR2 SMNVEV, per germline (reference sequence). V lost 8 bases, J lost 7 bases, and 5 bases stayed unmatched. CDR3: CASWDSWNEQFF. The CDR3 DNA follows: TGTGCCAGCTGGGACAGTTGGAATGAGCAGTTCTTC.

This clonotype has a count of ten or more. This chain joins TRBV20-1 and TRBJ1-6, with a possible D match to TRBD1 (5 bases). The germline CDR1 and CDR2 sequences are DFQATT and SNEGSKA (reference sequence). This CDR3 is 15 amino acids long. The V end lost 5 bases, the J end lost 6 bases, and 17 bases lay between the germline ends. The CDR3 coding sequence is TGCAGTGCTGTAAAATCAGGGTTAGGTAATTCACCCCTCCACTTT. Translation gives CSAVKSGLGNSPLHF.

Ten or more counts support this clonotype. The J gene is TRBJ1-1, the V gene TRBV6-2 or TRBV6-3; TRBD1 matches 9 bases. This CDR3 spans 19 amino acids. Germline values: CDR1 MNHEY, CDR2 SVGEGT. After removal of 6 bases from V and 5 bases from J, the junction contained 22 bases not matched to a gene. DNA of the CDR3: TGTGCCAGCAGGACCGCATCCTCGTTAGGGACAGGGATATTAACTGAAGCTTTCTTT. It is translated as CASRTASSLGTGILTEAFF.

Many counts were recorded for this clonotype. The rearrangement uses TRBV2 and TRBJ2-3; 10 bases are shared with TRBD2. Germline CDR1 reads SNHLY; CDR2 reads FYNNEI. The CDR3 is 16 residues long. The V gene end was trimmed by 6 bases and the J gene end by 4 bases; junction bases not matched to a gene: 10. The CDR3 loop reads CASSPVAGGKADTQYF. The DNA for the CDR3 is TGTGCCAGCAGCCCCGTAGCGGGGGGTAAGGCAGATACGCAGTATTTT.

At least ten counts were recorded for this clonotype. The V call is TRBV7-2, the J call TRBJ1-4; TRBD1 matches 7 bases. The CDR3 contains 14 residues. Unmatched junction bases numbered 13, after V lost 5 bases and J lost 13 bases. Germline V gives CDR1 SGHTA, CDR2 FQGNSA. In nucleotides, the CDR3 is TGTGCCAGCAGCCCCGGACAGGCCGGCCTAGGACTGTTTTTT. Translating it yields CASSPGQAGLGLFF.

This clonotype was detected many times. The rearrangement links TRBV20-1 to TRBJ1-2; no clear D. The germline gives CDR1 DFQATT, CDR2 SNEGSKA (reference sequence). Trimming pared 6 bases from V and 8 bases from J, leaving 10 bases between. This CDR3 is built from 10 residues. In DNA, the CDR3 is TGCAGTGCCCGCTCGGAGGGCTACACCTTC. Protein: CSARSEGYTF.

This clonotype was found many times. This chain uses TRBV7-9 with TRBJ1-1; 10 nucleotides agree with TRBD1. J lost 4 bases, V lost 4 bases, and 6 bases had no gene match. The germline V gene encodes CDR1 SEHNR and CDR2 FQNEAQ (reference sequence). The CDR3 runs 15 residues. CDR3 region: CASSYDRGRGTEAFF. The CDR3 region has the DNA TGTGCCAGCAGCTACGACAGGGGGCGAGGCACTGAAGCTTTCTTT.

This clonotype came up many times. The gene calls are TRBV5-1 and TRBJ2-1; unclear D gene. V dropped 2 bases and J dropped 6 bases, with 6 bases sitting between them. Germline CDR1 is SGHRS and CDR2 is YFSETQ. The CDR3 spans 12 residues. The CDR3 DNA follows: TGCGCCAGCAGCTTCCCATCCAATGAGCAGTTCTTC. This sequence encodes CASSFPSNEQFF.

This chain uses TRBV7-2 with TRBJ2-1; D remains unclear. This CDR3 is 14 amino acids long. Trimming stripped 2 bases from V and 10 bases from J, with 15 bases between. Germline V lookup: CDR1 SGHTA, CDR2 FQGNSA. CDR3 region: CASSLRTAALEQFF. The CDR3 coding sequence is TGTGCCAGCAGCTTACGGACGGCCGCGCTCGAGCAGTTCTTC.

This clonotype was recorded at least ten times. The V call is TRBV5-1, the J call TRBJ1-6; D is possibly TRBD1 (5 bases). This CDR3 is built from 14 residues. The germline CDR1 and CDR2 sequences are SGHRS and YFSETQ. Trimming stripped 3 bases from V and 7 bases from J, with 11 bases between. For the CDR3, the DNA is TGCGCCAGCAGCTCGGACGGGGGGAATTCACCCCTCCACTTT. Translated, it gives CASSSDGGNSPLHF.

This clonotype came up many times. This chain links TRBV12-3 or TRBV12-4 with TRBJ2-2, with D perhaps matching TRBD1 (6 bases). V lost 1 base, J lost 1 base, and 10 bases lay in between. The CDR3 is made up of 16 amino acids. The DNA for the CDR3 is TGTGCCAGCAGTTTAGAGACAGGAAGGAACACCGGGGAGCTGTTTTTT. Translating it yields CASSLETGRNTGELFF.

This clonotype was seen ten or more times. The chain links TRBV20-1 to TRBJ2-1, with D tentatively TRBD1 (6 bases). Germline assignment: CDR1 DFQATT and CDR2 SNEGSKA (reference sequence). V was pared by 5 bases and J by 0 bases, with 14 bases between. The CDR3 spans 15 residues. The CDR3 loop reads CSADPGQSSYNEQFF. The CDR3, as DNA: TGCAGTGCTGATCCGGGACAAAGCTCCTACAATGAGCAGTTCTTC.

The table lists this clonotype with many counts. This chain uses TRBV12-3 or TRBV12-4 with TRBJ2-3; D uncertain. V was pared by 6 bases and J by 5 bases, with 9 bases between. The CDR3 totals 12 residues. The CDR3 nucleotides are TGTGCCAGCAGAGATGCCGTAGATACGCAGTATTTT. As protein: CASRDAVDTQYF.

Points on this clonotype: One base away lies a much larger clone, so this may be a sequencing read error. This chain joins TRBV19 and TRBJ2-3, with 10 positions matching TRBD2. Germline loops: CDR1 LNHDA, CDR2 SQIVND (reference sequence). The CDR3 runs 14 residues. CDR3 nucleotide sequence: TGTGCCTCACAAGCGGGGGGGCCAATAGATATGCAGTATTTT. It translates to CASQAGGPIDMQYF.